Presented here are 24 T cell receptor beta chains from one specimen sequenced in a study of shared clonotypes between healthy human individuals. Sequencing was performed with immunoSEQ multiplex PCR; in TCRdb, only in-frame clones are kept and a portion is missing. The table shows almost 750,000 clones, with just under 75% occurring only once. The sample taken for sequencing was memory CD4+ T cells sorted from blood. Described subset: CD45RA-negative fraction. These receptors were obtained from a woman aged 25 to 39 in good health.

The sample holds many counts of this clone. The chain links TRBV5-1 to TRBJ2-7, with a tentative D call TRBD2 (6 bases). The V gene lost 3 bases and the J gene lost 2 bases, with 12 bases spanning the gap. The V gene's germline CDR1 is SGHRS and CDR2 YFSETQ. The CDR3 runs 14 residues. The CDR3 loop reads CASSSGTQPYEQYF. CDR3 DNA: TGCGCCAGCAGCTCCGGGACTCAACCCTACGAGCAGTACTTC.

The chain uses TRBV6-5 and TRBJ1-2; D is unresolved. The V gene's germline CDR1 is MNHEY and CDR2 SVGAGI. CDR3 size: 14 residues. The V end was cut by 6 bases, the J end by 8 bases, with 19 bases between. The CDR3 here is CASRLKAGRGGYTF. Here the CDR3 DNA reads TGTGCCAGCAGGCTTAAGGCGGGGAGAGGAGGCTACACCTTC.

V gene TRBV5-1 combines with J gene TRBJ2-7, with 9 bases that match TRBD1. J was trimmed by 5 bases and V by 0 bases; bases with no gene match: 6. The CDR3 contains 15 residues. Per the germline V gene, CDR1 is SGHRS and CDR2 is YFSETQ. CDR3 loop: CASSLAAGQGNEQYF. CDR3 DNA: TGCGCCAGCAGCTTGGCGGCGGGACAGGGAAACGAGCAGTACTTC.

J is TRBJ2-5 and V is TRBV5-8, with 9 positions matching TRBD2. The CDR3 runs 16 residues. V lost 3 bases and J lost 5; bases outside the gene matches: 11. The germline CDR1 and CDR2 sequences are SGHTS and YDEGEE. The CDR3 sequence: CASSWRVAGVVETQYF. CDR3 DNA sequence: TGTGCCAGCAGCTGGAGGGTAGCGGGAGTTGTGGAGACCCAGTACTTC.

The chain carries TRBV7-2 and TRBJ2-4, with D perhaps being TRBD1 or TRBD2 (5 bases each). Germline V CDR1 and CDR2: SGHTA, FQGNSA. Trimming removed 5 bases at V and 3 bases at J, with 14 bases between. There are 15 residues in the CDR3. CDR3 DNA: TGTGCCAGCAGCACCAGGGAGCTGGGCAAAAACATTCAGTACTTC. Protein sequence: CASSTRELGKNIQYF. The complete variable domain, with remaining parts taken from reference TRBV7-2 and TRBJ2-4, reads GAGVSQSPSNKVTEKGKDVELRCDPISGHTALYWYRQSLGQGLEFLIYFQGNSAPDKSGLPSDRFSAERTGGSVSTLTIQRTQQEDSAVYLCASSTRELGKNIQYFGAGTRLSVL.

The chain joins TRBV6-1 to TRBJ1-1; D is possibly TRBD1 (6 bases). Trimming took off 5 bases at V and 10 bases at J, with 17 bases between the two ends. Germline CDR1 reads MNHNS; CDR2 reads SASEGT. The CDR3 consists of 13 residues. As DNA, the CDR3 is TGTGCCAGCAGTTATGTTATAGGGGGAGTAGCTTTCTTT. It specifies CASSYVIGGVAFF.

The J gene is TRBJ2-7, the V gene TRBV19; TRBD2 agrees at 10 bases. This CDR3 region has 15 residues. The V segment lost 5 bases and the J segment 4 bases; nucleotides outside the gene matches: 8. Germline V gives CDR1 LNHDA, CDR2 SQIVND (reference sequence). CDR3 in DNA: TGTGCCAGTAGTCCATACCGGACTAGCGGTTACGAGCAGTACTTC. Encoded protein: CASSPYRTSGYEQYF.

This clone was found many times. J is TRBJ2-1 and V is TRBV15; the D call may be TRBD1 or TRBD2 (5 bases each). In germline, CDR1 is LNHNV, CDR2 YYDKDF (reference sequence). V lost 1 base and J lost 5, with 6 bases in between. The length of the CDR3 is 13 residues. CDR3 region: CATSRGDHNEQFF. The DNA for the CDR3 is TGTGCCACCAGCAGAGGGGACCACAATGAGCAGTTCTTC.

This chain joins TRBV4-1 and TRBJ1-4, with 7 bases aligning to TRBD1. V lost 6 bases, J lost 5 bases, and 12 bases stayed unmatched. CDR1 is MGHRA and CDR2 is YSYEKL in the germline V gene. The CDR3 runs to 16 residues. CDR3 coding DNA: TGCGCCAGCAGTCGAGCCGGGGACAGAGGGAATGAAAAACTGTTTTTT. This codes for CASSRAGDRGNEKLFF.

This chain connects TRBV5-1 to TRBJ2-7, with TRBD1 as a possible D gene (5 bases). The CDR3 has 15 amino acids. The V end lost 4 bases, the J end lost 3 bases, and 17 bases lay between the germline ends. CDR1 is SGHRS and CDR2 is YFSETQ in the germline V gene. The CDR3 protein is CASSKTDTKRYEQYF. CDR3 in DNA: TGCGCCAGCAGCAAGACGGACACTAAGCGCTACGAGCAGTACTTC.

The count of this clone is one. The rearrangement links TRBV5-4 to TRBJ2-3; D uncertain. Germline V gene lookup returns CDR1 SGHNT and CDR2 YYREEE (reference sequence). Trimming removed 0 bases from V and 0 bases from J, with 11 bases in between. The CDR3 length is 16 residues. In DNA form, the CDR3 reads TGTGCCAGCAGCTTGGTTGAGACCACCAGCACAGATACGCAGTATTTT. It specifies CASSLVETTSTDTQYF.

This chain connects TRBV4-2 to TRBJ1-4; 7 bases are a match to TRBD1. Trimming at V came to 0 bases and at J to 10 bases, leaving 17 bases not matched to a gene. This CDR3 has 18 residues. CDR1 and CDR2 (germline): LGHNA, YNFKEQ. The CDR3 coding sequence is TGTGCCAGCAGCCAAGATCACACGCAGGGGGTCTCCTTAGGAAAACTGTTTTTT. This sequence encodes CASSQDHTQGVSLGKLFF.

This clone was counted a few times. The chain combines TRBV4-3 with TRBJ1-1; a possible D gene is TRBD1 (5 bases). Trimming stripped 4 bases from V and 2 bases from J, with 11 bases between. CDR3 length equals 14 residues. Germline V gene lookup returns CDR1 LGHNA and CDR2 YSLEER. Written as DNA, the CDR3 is TGCGCCAGCAGCCCCTCGCAGGGCAACACTGAAGCTTTCTTT. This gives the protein CASSPSQGNTEAFF.

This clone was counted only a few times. CDR3 coding DNA: TGTGCCAGCAGTGAAGAGGGCCACCGGTCATACGGAGAGACCCAGTACTTC. Translating it yields CASSEEGHRSYGETQYF. The chain uses TRBV6-1 and TRBJ2-5; D remains unclear. The CDR3 loop spans 17 amino acids. Germline CDR1 is MNHNS and CDR2 is SASEGT. Trimming stripped 1 base from V and 4 bases from J, with 19 bases between.

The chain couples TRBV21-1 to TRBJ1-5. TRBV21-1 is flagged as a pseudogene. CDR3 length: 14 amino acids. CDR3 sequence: CASSKGTDQGPQHF. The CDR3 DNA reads TGTGCCAGCAGCAAAGGTACGGACCAAGGGCCCCAGCATTTT.

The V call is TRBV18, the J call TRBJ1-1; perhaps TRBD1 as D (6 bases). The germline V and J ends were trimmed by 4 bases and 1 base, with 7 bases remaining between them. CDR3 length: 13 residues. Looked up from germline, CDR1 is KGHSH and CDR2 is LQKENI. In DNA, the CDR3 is TGTGCCAGCTCACTACAGGGGAACACTGAAGCTTTCTTT. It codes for CASSLQGNTEAFF.

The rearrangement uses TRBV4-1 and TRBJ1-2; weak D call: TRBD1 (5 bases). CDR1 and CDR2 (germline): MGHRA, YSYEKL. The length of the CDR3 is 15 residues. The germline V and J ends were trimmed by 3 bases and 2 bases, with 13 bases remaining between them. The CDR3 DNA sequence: TGCGCCAGCAGCCAGGTTGGACAAGGGAACTATGGCTACACCTTC. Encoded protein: CASSQVGQGNYGYTF.

The CDR3 loop is CASSLTSGRGNSYEQYF. CDR3 DNA sequence: TGTGCCAGCAGCTTGACTAGCGGGAGGGGAAATAGCTACGAGCAGTACTTC. The J gene is TRBJ2-7, the V gene TRBV7-8, with TRBD2 identical over 14 bases. The CDR3 is 17 amino acids. Germline CDR1 is SGHVS and CDR2 is FQNEAQ. The trim removed 3 bases at V and 3 bases at J, leaving 7 bases unmatched.

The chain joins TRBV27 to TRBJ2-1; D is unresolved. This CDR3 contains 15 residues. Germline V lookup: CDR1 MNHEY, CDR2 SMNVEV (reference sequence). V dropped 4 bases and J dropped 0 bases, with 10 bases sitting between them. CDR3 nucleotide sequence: TGTGCCAGCAGTTCGCAGGAATCCTCCTACAATGAGCAGTTCTTC. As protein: CASSSQESSYNEQFF.

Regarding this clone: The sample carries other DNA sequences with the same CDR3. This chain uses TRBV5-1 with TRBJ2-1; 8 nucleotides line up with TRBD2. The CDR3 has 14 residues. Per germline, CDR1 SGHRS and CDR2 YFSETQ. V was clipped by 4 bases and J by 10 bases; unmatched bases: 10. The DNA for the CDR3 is TGCGCCAGCAGCCTGGCCGGGACTAGTAACGAGCAGTTCTTC. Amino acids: CASSLAGTSNEQFF. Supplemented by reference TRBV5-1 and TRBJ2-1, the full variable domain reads KAGVTQTPRYLIKTRGQQVTLSCSPISGHRSVSWYQQTPGQGLQFLFEYFSETQRNKGNFPGRFSGRQFSNSRSEMNVSTLELGDSALYLCASSLAGTSNEQFFGPGTRLTVL.

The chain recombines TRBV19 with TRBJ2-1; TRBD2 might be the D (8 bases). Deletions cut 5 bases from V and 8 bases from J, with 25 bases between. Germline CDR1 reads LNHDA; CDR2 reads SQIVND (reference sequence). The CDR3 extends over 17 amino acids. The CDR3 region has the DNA TGTGCCAGTAGTCCCCGAGGGGGCGGGACTAGAGGGCATGAGCAGTTCTTC. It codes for CASSPRGGGTRGHEQFF.

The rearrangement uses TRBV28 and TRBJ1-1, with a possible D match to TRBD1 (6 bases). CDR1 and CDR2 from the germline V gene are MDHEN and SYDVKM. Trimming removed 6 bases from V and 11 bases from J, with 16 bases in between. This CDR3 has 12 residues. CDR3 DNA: TGTGCCAGCAGCGGCGAGGGGGGGGGCGCTTTCTTT. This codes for CASSGEGGGAFF.

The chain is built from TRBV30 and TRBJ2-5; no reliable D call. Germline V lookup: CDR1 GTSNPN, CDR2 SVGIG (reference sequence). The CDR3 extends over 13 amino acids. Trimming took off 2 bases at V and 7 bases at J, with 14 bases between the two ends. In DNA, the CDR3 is TGTGCCTGGAGTCTGGTCCTAGATGGGACCCAGTACTTC. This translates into CAWSLVLDGTQYF.

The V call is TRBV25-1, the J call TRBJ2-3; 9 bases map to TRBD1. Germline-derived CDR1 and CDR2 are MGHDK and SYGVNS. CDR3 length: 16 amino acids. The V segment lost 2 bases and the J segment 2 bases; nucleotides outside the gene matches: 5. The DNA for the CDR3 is TGTGCCAGCAGTGAAAGGAGGACAGGGGACACAGATACGCAGTATTTT. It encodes CASSERRTGDTDTQYF.